The sequence of this T cell receptor (beta chain) was determined in a study of T cells after yellow fever vaccination. The CDR3 has 13 residues. Trimming left V 6 bases short and J 3 bases short, with 11 bases between. Findings and limits, study-wide: When the response was secondary, it was weaker but reached its peak faster, day 5 versus 15. Abundant clonotypes from the bulk population could have been carried over as contaminants into FACS-sorted repertoires.

In the case of this clonotype: Its antigen is as yet unknown.

In making TCR cDNA, 5'RACE template switching added a universal primer site and UMIs to it. TCRdb re-called the 5' RACE reads with MiXCR, one entry per CDR3 protein. The sample lists around 590,000 distinct CDR3 sequences, around 12% occurring once. The sequenced sample was PBMCs, obtained on the day of the yellow fever booster vaccination. The clonotype originates from a young man who received the YFV17D yellow fever vaccine. This chain connects TRBV12-3 or TRBV12-4 to TRBJ1-1; perhaps TRBD1 as D (5 bases). This CDR3 reads CASRPGGDTEAFF. The CDR3 DNA reads TGTGCCAGCAGGCCCGGGGGGGACACTGAAGCTTTCTTT.